This entry is about one TCR beta chain. Its cognate antigen is unknown. No treatment of any kind had been given to any patient before thyroid surgery. Through MiXCR, TCRdb re-clonotyped the PCR reads. The sample has 50,000 to 70,000 clones, just over 4% seen once. This specimen belongs to a study of metastatic and nonmetastatic thyroid tumors. Study-wide background: From malignant and benign thyroid patients, repertoires in blood and in tumor or nodule tissue were compared.

The CDR3 has 12 residues. V lost 8 bases and J lost 7; bases outside the gene matches: 5. Germline assignment: CDR1 MNHNS and CDR2 SASEGT. Study-level findings and limits: Benign nodules reportedly had significantly lower TCR beta diversity than malignant thyroid tumors in blood and tumor.

This sequence was found in a female donor with papillary thyroid cancer or a benign thyroid nodule (not recorded which). Some clones in this sample may be carry-over from other donors' samples. Sequencing was carried out using blood. The chain has TRBV6-1 and TRBJ2-1; 7 bases match TRBD2. For the CDR3, the DNA is TGTGCCAGCGGGGGGGGTGCGAATGAGCAGTTCTTC. Its translation: CASGGGANEQFF.